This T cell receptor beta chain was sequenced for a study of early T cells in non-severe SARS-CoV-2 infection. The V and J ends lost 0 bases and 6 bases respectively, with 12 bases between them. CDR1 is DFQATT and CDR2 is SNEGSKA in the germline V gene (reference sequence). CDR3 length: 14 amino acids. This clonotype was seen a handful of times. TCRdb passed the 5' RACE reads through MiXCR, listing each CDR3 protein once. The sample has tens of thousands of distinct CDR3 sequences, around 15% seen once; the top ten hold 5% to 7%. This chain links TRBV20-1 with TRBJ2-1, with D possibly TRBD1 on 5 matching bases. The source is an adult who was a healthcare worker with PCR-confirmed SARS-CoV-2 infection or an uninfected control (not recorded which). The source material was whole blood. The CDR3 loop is CSARDFGRVNEQFF. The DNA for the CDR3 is TGCAGTGCTAGAGATTTTGGCAGGGTCAATGAGCAGTTCTTC.